This T cell receptor beta chain was captured in a study of Ad26.COV2.S vaccination and SARS-CoV-2 variants. Study-wide findings and caveats: Non-spike TCR breadth showed similarity between vaccine and placebo recipients.

About this clone: Its antigen is unknown.

Sequencing was performed with immunoSEQ multiplex PCR; in TCRdb, only in-frame clones are kept and a portion is missing. This sample yields over 400,000 clones, of which 90% are seen a single time; less than 4.5% belongs to the top ten. The CDR3 spans 15 residues. V trimming: 1 base; J trimming: 3 bases; junction bases outside the gene matches: 5. The germline V gene has CDR1 SGHNT and CDR2 YENEEA. Treatment specified: 19 received Ad26.COV2.S at low or high dose, single or two shots; about 5 received placebo; per-sample allocation not given. The investigators took samples on day 63 after the first vaccine or placebo injection.

The chain uses TRBV11-3 and TRBJ2-7, with TRBD2 identical over 8 bases. The sequence was collected from a person between 18 and 60 years old who received the Ad26.COV2.S COVID-19 vaccine or a placebo. The starting material was peripheral blood, obtained in a trial of Ad26.COV2.S vaccine versus placebo. Written as DNA, the CDR3 is TGTGCCAGCAGCTTAGGAGGTAGCGGGAACTACGAGCAGTACTTC. It specifies CASSLGGSGNYEQYF.